This T cell receptor (beta chain) was sequenced during a study of blood T cell repertoires in COVID-19. Turning to the study itself: In each case, the material was cDNA or gDNA derived from T cells, B-cell-depleted T cells, or PBMCs.

In the authors' methods: Quantification of nucleated cells was approximated via reference gene primer amplification. Sequencing used immunoSEQ multiplex PCR; TCRdb keeps in-frame clones, though not all of them. V and J calls and clone size follow that table, whereas D and trimming were derived from the DNA. The sample contains about 270,000 clones, approximately 86% of which appear only once. This TCR came from a man aged 35 to 55 with active or convalescent COVID-19. Sequencing input: peripheral blood.

For the CDR3, the DNA is TGTGCCAGCAGCTTCGGACTAGCGGGAGGGCAAGAGACCCAGTACTTC. The encoded protein is CASSFGLAGGQETQYF. The chain combines TRBV11-3 with TRBJ2-5, with 15 bases aligning to TRBD2. The CDR3 sequence is 16 residues long. Germline V gene lookup returns CDR1 SGHNT and CDR2 YENEEA. Germline trimming cut 3 bases from V and 2 bases from J; bases unmatched to any gene: 1.